This TCR beta chain stems from a study of blood T cell repertoires in COVID-19 (TCRdb year 2020). About the full investigation: Samples from collaborators originated in the United States, Italy and Spain and spanned both the acute and convalescent phases of COVID-19. The material from the prospective study consisted of cDNA or gDNA derived from T cells, B-cell-depleted T cells, or PBMCs. Subjects who had been exposed to COVID-19, were actively infected with it, or had recovered from it provided the deeply sampled blood TCRbeta repertoires that made up the dataset. The repertoires were released in a freely available public database meant as a resource for research on the immune response to SARS-CoV-2. Samples came from the ongoing ImmuneRACE study (first 160 participants) plus 1,254 subjects from 6 global collaborators. Sample metadata almost always included a de-identified subject ID, COVID-19 status, age in years and sex. Where available, HLA class I and class II types were taken from metadata supplied by the sample provider and were not determined by assay-based typing.

Results the study describes overall, beyond this receptor: How much clinical and demographic metadata was included differed by source and by participant, and the metadata was provided uncurated.

From its cysteine to its phenylalanine, the CDR3 spans 13 amino acids. Of the read, only the CDR3 DNA is kept; its 39 bases are in frame from base 1. CDR1 MDHEN and CDR2 SYDVKM were looked up in the germline V gene. After removal of 6 bases from V and 4 bases from J, the junction retains 5 bases not matched to a gene. Note on this clone: Its cognate antigen has yet to be identified. The sample holds no much larger clone one base away, and base qualities are not on file.

TCRbeta CDR3 regions were amplified from genomic DNA using the immunoSEQ Assay, a bias-controlled multiplex PCR. As for how the authors treated the data: The number of nucleated cells in each sample was estimated from the amplification of reference gene primers within the assay. To quantify the absolute abundance of each unique TCRbeta CDR3 rearrangement, sequence reads were collapsed and filtered. For each sample, productive Simpson clonality was calculated by taking the square root of Simpson's diversity index across productive rearrangements. TCRdb obtained this table from immuneACCESS and retained in-frame rearrangements with V and J assigned. These tables miss some clones; where compared with another copy, unresolved V genes account for less than half of the shortfall, and the remainder is unexplained. The DNA was the basis for D and trimming; V, J and clone size are from that table. The sample profile shows some 120,000 clones; approximately 87% of them were found once. 3.9% of the sample is in the top ten clones.

Collaborating institutions collected whole blood in K2EDTA tubes following their own protocols. For TCRbeta analysis, collaborators shipped samples as frozen whole blood, isolated PBMCs, or DNA extracted from either of those sample types. The TCR sequence derives from a man in his fifties or sixties with acute or convalescent COVID-19. Recombination joined TRBV28 with TRBJ1-2, and 7 junctional nucleotides match TRBD1. Sequencing input: peripheral blood. The DNA reads as follows: TGTGCCAGCAGGCTCTCAGGGGGCTATGGCTACACCTTC. Translation gives CASRLSGGYGYTF.